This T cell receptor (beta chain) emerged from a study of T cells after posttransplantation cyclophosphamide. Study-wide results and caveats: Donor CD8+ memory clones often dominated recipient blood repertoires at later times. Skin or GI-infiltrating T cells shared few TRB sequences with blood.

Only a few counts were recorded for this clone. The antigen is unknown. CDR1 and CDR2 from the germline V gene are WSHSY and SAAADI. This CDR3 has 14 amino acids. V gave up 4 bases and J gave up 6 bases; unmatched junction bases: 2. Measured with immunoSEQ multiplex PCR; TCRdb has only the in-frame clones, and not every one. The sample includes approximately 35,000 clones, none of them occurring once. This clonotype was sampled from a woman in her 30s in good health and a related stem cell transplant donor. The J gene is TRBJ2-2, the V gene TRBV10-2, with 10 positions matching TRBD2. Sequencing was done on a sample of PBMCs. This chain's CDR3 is CASSVLAGAGELFF. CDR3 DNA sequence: TGCGCCAGCAGTGTTCTAGCGGGGGCCGGGGAGCTGTTTTTT.